The 16 T cell receptor beta chains below all came from one sample that was sequenced in a study of T cell repertoires in cytomegalovirus infection. TCRdb re-called the reads through MiXCR, storing one row per CDR3 protein. The top ten clones hold 40% to 55% of a sample with a few hundred thousand distinct CDR3 sequences, approximately 15% of them seen once. The sequenced sample consisted of CD8+ T cells from PBMCs. These TCRs come from a human donor in good health (CMV status not recorded). Some clones in this sample may be carry-over from other donors' samples.

This chain uses TRBV9 with TRBJ2-1, with D perhaps TRBD2 (6 bases). This CDR3 has 15 amino acids. The germline V and J ends were trimmed by 4 bases and 0 bases, with 11 bases remaining between them. The germline gives CDR1 SGDLS, CDR2 YYNGEE. The CDR3 is CASSPRGSSYNEQFF. The CDR3 DNA reads as TGTGCCAGCAGCCCTCGGGGGAGCTCCTACAATGAGCAGTTCTTC.

This chain joins TRBV13 and TRBJ2-1, with D possibly TRBD2 on 5 matching bases. Trimming removed 6 bases at V and 8 bases at J, with 8 bases between. The CDR3 has 11 amino acids. CDR1 and CDR2 (germline): PRHDT, FYEKMQ (reference sequence). Here the CDR3 reads CASRRADEQFF. The DNA for the CDR3 is TGTGCCAGCAGGAGGGCCGATGAGCAGTTCTTC.

The chain joins TRBV29-1 to TRBJ2-3, with a possible D match to TRBD2 (5 bases). CDR3 size: 16 residues. V was shortened by 0 bases and J by 4 bases, with 17 bases between the two germline ends. Germline V gives CDR1 SQVTM, CDR2 ANQGSEA. CDR3 in amino acids: CSVEDLGYEGADTQYF. The CDR3 bases are TGCAGCGTTGAAGATCTTGGGTATGAGGGCGCAGATACGCAGTATTTT.

The chain links TRBV10-3 to TRBJ2-3; D not resolved. Germline V CDR1 and CDR2: ENHRY, SYGVKD. The V end was cut by 4 bases, the J end by 0 bases, with 11 bases between. CDR3 length equals 15 residues. In DNA, the CDR3 is TGTGCCATCAGTGCCAGCATGGGTAGCACAGATACGCAGTATTTT. Amino acid sequence: CAISASMGSTDTQYF.

This clonotype was observed many times. J is TRBJ2-3 and V is TRBV28; tentative D call: TRBD2 (7 bases). Germline values: CDR1 MDHEN, CDR2 SYDVKM. This CDR3 is built from 15 residues. Between the trimmed V and J ends, which lost 5 bases and 5 bases, there was a span of 17 bases. In DNA, the CDR3 is TGTGCCAGCAGTCCCGGCGCGGGGGCAGGAGATACGCAGTATTTT. It translates to CASSPGAGAGDTQYF.

This clonotype was counted only a few times. A much bigger clone sits one base away, suggesting this may be a read error. The V and J genes are TRBV11-2 and TRBJ2-1, with 12 positions matching TRBD2. Germline V gene data show CDR1 as SGHAT and CDR2 as FQNNGV. The CDR3 totals 15 residues. V lost 3 bases to trimming and J lost 6 bases; unmatched junction nucleotides: 3. The CDR3 here is CASSFTSGGFNEQFF. For the CDR3, the DNA is TGTGCCAGCAGCTTCACTAGCGGGGGGTTCAATGAGCAGTTCTTC.

This clonotype was observed many times. This chain's CDR3 is CASSLASGVFVDEQFF. CDR3 in DNA: TGTGCCAGCAGCTTAGCCAGCGGGGTGTTCGTCGATGAGCAGTTCTTC. V is TRBV7-2 and J is TRBJ2-1; 7 bases align to TRBD2. The CDR3 has 16 amino acids. The ends lost 0 bases at V and 8 bases at J; junction bases unmatched: 10. Germline V gene data show CDR1 as SGHTA and CDR2 as FQGNSA. Combining the CDR3 with reference TRBV7-2 and TRBJ2-1 gives the whole variable domain GAGVSQSPSNKVTEKGKDVELRCDPISGHTALYWYRQSLGQGLEFLIYFQGNSAPDKSGLPSDRFSAERTGGSVSTLTIQRTQQEDSAVYLCASSLASGVFVDEQFFGPGTRLTVL.

This chain connects TRBV13 to TRBJ1-2; tentatively, D is TRBD1 (6 bases). The CDR3 is made up of 13 amino acids. The germline V gene has CDR1 PRHDT and CDR2 FYEKMQ (reference sequence). V lost 7 bases, J lost 4 bases, and 13 bases lay in between. CDR3 sequence: CASTLGGSYGYTF. CDR3 DNA sequence: TGTGCCAGCACTTTGGGGGGCAGCTATGGCTACACCTTC.

The chain carries TRBV12-3 or TRBV12-4 and TRBJ2-4; possibly TRBD2 for D (5 bases). The germline V and J ends were trimmed by 4 bases and 8 bases, with 15 bases remaining between them. The CDR3 has 14 residues. CDR3: CASSSLSGMDIQYF. The CDR3 coding sequence is TGTGCCAGCAGTTCTCTCTCGGGGATGGACATTCAGTACTTC.

The CDR3 is CASSLRGHHGYTF. The CDR3 nucleotides are TGCGCCAGCAGCTTGAGGGGACACCATGGCTACACCTTC. The chain carries TRBV5-1 and TRBJ1-2, with a tentative D call TRBD1 (6 bases). CDR3 size: 13 residues. The germline CDR1 and CDR2 sequences are SGHRS and YFSETQ. The V end was cut by 1 base, the J end by 6 bases, with 10 bases between. The full variable domain, with the rest looked up from reference TRBV5-1 and TRBJ1-2, is KAGVTQTPRYLIKTRGQQVTLSCSPISGHRSVSWYQQTPGQGLQFLFEYFSETQRNKGNFPGRFSGRQFSNSRSEMNVSTLELGDSALYLCASSLRGHHGYTFGSGTRLTVV.

This clonotype appeared a few times. The V call is TRBV6-5, the J call TRBJ2-5; 7 bases map to TRBD2. J was trimmed by 2 bases and V by 7 bases; bases with no gene match: 10. Germline loops: CDR1 MNHEY, CDR2 SVGAGI. The CDR3 is 15 residues long. As DNA, the CDR3 is TGTGCCAGCACTTCGAATCCGGGGGGACAAGAGACCCAGTACTTC. It yields the protein CASTSNPGGQETQYF.

This clonotype has a handful of counts. This chain joins TRBV5-1 and TRBJ2-1, with 12 bases lining up with TRBD1. Germline-derived CDR1 and CDR2 are SGHRS and YFSETQ. The CDR3 totals 15 residues. V shed 0 bases, J shed 9 bases, and the junction held 4 bases outside the gene matches. The CDR3 here is CASSLAGTGGFEQFF. The CDR3 DNA follows: TGCGCCAGCAGCTTGGCCGGGACAGGGGGCTTTGAGCAGTTCTTC.

This clonotype was picked up a small number of times. The chain employs TRBV28 and TRBJ1-5; 7 nucleotides match TRBD1. The CDR3 runs to 14 residues. J was trimmed by 4 bases and V by 7 bases; bases with no gene match: 7. Germline values: CDR1 MDHEN, CDR2 SYDVKM. The CDR3 protein is CASTQGVSNQPQHF. DNA of the CDR3: TGTGCCAGCACCCAGGGGGTTTCGAATCAGCCCCAGCATTTT.

This clonotype was recorded at least ten times. The chain employs TRBV6-5 and TRBJ1-2; 8 bases are a match to TRBD1. With V trimmed by 0 bases and J by 6 bases, 3 bases remained unmatched. The CDR3 extends over 14 amino acids. CDR1 is MNHEY, CDR2 SVGAGI, per germline. The CDR3 bases are TGTGCCAGCAGTTACTCGGAGACAGGGGATGGCTACACCTTC. This translates into CASSYSETGDGYTF.

Worth noting for this clonotype: Possible read error: a much larger clone is one base away. The rearrangement uses TRBV7-3 and TRBJ2-2; no definite D call. Germline CDR1 and CDR2: SGHTA and FQGTGA. Trimming stripped 7 bases from V and 5 bases from J, with 14 bases between. The length of the CDR3 is 14 residues. CDR3 DNA: TGTGCCAGCATAGACGGGCCACAAACCGGGGAGCTGTTTTTT. It codes for CASIDGPQTGELFF.

This clonotype was counted many times. The chain links TRBV7-6 to TRBJ1-2; a weak D match, TRBD1 (6 bases). The CDR3 spans 13 residues. Germline assignment: CDR1 SGHVS and CDR2 FNYEAQ. V was pared by 5 bases and J by 6 bases, with 13 bases between. CDR3 DNA: TGTGCCAGCAGCCCCGGGGGGGGCCATGGCTACACCTTC. It specifies CASSPGGGHGYTF.